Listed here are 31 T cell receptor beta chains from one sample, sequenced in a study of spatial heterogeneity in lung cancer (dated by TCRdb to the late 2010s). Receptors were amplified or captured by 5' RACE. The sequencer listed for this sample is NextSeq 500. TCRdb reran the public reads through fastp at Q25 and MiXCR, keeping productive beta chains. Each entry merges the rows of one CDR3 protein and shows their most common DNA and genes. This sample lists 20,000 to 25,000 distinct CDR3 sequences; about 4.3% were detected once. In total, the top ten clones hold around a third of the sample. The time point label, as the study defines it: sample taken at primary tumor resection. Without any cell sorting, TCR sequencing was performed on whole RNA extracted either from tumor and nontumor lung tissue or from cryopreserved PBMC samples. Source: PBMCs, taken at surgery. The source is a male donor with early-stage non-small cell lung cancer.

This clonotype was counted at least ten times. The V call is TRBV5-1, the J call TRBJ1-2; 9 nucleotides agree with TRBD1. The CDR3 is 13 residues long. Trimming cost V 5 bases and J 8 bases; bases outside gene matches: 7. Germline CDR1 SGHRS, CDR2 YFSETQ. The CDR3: CASSPGQGGGYTF. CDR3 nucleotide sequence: TGCGCCAGCAGTCCGGGACAGGGAGGAGGCTACACCTTC. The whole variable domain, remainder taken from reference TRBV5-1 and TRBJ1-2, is KAGVTQTPRYLIKTRGQQVTLSCSPISGHRSVSWYQQTPGQGLQFLFEYFSETQRNKGNFPGRFSGRQFSNSRSEMNVSTLELGDSALYLCASSPGQGGGYTFGSGTRLTVV.

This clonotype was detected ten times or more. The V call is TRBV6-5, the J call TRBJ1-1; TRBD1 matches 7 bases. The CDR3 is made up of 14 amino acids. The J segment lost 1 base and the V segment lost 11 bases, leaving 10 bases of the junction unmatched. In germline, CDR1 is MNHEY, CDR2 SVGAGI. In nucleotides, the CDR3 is TGTGCCTGCGATGTGACAGGGCGGAACACTGAAGCTTTCTTT. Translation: CACDVTGRNTEAFF.

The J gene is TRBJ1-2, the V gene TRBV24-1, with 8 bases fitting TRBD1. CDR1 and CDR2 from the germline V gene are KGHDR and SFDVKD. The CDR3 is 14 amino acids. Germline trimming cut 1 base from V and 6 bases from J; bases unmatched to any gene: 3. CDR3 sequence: CATSDFGQGNGYTF. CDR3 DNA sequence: TGTGCCACCAGTGATTTCGGACAGGGAAATGGCTACACCTTC.

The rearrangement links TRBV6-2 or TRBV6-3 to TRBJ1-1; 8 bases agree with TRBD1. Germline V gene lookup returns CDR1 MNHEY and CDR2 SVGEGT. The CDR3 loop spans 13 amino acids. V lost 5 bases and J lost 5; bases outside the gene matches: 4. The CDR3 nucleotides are TGTGCCAGCAGTAGGACAGGGCCGACTGAAGCTTTCTTT. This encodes CASSRTGPTEAFF.

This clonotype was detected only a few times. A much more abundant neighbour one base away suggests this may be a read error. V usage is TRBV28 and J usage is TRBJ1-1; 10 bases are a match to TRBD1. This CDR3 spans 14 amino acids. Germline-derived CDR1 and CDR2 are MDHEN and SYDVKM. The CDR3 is CVSSPGTGDLRAFF. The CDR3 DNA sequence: TGTGTCAGCAGCCCCGGGACAGGGGACCTGAGAGCTTTCTTT.

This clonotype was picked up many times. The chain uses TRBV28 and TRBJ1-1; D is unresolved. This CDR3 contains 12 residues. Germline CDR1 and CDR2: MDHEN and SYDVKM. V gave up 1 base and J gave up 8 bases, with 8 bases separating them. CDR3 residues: CASSLFPEEAFF. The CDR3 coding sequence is TGTGCCAGCAGTTTATTTCCAGAGGAAGCTTTCTTT.

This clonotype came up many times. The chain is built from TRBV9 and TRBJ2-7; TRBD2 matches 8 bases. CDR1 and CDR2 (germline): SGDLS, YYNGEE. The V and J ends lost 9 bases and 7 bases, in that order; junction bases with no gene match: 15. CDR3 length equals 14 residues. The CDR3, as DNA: TGTGCCAAGATATTAGCGGGGAGATCGTGGGAGCAGTACTTC. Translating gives CAKILAGRSWEQYF.

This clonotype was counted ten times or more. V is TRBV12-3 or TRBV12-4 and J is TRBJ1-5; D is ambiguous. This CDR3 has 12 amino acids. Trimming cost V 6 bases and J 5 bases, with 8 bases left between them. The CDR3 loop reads CASRGSDQPQHF. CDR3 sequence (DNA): TGTGCCAGCAGGGGTTCCGATCAGCCCCAGCATTTT.

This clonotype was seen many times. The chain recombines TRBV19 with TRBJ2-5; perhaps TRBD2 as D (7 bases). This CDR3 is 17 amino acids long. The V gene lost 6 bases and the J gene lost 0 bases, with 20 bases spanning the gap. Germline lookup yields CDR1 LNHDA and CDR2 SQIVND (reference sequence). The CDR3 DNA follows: TGTGCCAGTAGCCAAAACGGGGGGCCCTCAAACCAAGAGACCCAGTACTTC. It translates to CASSQNGGPSNQETQYF.

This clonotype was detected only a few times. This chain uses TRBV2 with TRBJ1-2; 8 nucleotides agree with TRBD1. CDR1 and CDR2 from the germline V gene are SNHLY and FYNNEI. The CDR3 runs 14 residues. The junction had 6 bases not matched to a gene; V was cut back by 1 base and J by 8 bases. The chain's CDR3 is CASSEGTGRGGYTF. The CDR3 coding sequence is TGTGCCAGCAGTGAAGGGACAGGGAGAGGCGGCTACACCTTC.

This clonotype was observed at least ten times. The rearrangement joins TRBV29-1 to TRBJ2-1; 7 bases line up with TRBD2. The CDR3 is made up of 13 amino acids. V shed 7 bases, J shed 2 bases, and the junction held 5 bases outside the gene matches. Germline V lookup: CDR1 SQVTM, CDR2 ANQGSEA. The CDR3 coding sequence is TGCAGCGCCCGGACTAGGGCCTACAATGAGCAGTTCTTC. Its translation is CSARTRAYNEQFF.

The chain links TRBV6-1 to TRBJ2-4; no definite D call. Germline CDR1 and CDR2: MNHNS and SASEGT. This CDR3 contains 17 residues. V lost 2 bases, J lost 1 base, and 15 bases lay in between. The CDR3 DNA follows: TGTGCCAGCAGTGAAACCCTGTTGAACCGTGCCAAAAACATTCAGTACTTC. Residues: CASSETLLNRAKNIQYF.

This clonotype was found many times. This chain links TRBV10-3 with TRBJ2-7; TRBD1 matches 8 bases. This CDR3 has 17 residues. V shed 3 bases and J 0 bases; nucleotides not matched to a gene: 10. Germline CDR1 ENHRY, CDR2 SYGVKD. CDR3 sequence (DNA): TGTGCCATCAGTGATCCCCCAAGGGGACAGGCCTCCTACGAGCAGTACTTC. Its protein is CAISDPPRGQASYEQYF.

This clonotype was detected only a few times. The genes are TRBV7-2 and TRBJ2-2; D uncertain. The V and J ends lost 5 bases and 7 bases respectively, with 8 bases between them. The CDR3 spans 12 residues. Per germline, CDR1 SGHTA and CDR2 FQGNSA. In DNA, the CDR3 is TGTGCCAGCAGCCTCCCTGGCGGGGAGCTGTTTTTT. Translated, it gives CASSLPGGELFF.

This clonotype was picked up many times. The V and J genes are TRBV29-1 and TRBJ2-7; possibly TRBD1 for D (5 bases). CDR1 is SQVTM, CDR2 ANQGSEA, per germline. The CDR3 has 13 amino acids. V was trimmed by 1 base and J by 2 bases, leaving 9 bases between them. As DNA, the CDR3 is TGCAGCGTTGAAGGTGACAGCACCTACGAGCAGTACTTC. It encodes CSVEGDSTYEQYF.

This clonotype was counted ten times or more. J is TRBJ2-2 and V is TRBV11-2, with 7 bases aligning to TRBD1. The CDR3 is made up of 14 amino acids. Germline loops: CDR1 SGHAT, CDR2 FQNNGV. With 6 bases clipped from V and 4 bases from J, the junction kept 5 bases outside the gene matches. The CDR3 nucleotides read TGTGCCAGCAGTCCGACAGGGCCCACCGGGGAGCTGTTTTTT. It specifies CASSPTGPTGELFF.

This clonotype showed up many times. DNA of the CDR3: TGTGCCAGCAGTTTTCGGTTACAGGGGAACACTGAAGCTTTCTTT. This translates into CASSFRLQGNTEAFF. The V and J genes are TRBV12-3 or TRBV12-4 and TRBJ1-1; a weak D match, TRBD1 (6 bases). The CDR3 covers 15 residues. Trimming pared 3 bases from V and 1 base from J, leaving 12 bases between.

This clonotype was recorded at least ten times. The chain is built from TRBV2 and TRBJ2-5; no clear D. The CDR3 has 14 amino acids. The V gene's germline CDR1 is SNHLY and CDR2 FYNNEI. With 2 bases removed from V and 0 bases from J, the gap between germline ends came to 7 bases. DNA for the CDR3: TGTGCCAGCAGTGAACGACCTAACCAAGAGACCCAGTACTTC. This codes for CASSERPNQETQYF.

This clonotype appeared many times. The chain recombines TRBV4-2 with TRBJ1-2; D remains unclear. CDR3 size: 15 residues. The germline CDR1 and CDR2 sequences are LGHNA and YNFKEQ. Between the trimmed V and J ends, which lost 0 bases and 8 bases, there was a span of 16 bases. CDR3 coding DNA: TGTGCCAGCAGCCAAGACTCCCGGGCCGAGGGCGGCTACACCTTC. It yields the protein CASSQDSRAEGGYTF.

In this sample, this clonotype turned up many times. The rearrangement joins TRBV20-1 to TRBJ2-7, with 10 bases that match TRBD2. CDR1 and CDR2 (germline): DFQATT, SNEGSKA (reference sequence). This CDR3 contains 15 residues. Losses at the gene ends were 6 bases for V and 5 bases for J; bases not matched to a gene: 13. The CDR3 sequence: CSAPQREGLRDEQYF. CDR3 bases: TGCAGTGCACCCCAGCGGGAGGGCCTAAGGGACGAGCAGTACTTC.

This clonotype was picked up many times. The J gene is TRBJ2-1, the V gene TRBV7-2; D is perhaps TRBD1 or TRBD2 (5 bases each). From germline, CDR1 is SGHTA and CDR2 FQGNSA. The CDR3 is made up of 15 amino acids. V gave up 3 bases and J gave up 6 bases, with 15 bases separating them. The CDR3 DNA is TGTGCCAGCAGCTTCACGAGCGGTCAGGGCAATGAGCAGTTCTTC. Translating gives CASSFTSGQGNEQFF. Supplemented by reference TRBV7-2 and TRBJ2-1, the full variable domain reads GAGVSQSPSNKVTEKGKDVELRCDPISGHTALYWYRQSLGQGLEFLIYFQGNSAPDKSGLPSDRFSAERTGGSVSTLTIQRTQQEDSAVYLCASSFTSGQGNEQFFGPGTRLTVL.

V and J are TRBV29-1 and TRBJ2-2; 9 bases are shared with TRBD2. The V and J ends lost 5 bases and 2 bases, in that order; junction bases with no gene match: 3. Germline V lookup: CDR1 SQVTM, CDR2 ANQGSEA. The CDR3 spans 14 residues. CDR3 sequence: CSVRLAENTGELFF. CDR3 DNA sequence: TGCAGCGTTCGACTAGCGGAAAACACCGGGGAGCTGTTTTTT.

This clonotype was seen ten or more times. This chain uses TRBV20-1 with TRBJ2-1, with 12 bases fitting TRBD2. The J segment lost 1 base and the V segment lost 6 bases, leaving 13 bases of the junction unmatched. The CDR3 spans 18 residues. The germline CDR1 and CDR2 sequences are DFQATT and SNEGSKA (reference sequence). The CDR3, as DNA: TGCAGTGCCCAAACCCGGACTAGCGGGGTAAGGTCCTACAATGAGCAGTTCTTC. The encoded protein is CSAQTRTSGVRSYNEQFF.

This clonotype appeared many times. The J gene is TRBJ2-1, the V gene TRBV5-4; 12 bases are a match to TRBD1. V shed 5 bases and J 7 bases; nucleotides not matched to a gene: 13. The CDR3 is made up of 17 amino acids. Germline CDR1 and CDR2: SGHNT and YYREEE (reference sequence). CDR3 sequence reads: CASRPGTGGYFGNEQFF. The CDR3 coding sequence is TGTGCCAGCAGACCCGGGACAGGGGGCTATTTTGGGAATGAGCAGTTCTTC.

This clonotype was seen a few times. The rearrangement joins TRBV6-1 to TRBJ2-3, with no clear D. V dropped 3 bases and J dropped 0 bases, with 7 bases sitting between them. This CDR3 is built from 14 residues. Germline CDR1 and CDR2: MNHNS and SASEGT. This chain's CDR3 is CASSETHSTDTQYF. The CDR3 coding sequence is TGTGCCAGCAGTGAGACTCATAGCACAGATACGCAGTATTTT.

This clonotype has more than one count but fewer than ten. CDR3: CASSILRGKLFF. As DNA, the CDR3 is TGTGCCAGCAGCATCCTACGGGGAAAACTGTTTTTT. V and J are TRBV7-2 and TRBJ1-4; D unresolved. V was shortened by 5 bases and J by 10 bases, with 11 bases between the two germline ends. Germline V gene data show CDR1 as SGHTA and CDR2 as FQGNSA. The CDR3 extends over 12 amino acids.

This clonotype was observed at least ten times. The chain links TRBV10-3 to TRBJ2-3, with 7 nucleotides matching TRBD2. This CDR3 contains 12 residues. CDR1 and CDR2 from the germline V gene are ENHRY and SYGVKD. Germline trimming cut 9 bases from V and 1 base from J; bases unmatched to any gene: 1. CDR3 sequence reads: CAIAGGTDTQYF. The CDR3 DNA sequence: TGTGCCATTGCGGGAGGCACAGATACGCAGTATTTT.

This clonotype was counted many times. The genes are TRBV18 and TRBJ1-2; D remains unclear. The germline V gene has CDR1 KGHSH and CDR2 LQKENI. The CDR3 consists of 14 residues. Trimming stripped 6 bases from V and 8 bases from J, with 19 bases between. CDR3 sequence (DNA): TGTGCCAGCTCCTCGGGGATGGACGCCTGGGGCTACACCTTC. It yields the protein CASSSGMDAWGYTF.

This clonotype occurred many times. The CDR3 coding sequence is TGCAGTGCTCCTATCTCCTACGAGCAGTACTTC. This gives the protein CSAPISYEQYF. The chain carries TRBV20-1 and TRBJ2-7; D is ambiguous. The CDR3 sequence is 11 residues long. Trimming removed 5 bases at V and 0 bases at J, with 5 bases between. Germline CDR1 is DFQATT and CDR2 is SNEGSKA (reference sequence).

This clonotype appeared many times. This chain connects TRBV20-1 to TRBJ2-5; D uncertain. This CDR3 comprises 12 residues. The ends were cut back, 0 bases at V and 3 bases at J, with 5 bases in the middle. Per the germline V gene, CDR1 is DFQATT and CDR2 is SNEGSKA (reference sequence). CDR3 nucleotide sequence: TGCAGTGCTAGAGATGTGAAAGAGACCCAGTACTTC. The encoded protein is CSARDVKETQYF.

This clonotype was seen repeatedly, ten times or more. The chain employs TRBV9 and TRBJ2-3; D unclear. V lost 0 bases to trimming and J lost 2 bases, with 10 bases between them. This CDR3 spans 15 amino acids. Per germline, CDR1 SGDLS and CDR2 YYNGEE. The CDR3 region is CASSVGTTDTDTQYF. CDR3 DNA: TGTGCCAGCAGCGTAGGGACGACCGACACAGATACGCAGTATTTT.